Listed below are T cell receptor beta chains from one sample, sequenced in a study of blood T cell repertoires in COVID-19. Clones were read by immunoSEQ multiplex PCR, and TCRdb kept only the in-frame ones, dropping some. Of about 410,000 clones listed, under 90% are singletons. Sequenced: PBMCs or T cells enriched from blood (not recorded which). These receptors were taken from a woman younger than 45 who had recovered from COVID-19. Each CDR3 is given with its conserved first and last residue. The D gene is left open where the match is weak. The size of a clone is reported for some rows only, either as once, few or many, or as a class for expanded clones.

d_call	clone_size	v_call	j_call	cdr3_length	cdr3_nt	cdr3_aa
TRBD1	.	TRBV27	TRBJ1-2	13	TGTGCCAGCAGTTTAGGCAGGGGGCGCGGCTACACCTTC	CASSLGRGRGYTF
TRBD1	.	TRBV10-3	TRBJ2-7	17	TGTGCCATCAGTGTTGCTGCGGCAGGGGGCAACAGGTACGAGCAGTACTTC	CAISVAAAGGNRYEQYF
.	.	TRBV27	TRBJ2-7	14	TGTGCCAGCAGTCATCAGGGAGGAACCTACGAGCAGTACTTC	CASSHQGGTYEQYF
.	.	TRBV30	TRBJ2-3	12	TGTGCCTGGAGTCCTGTCTTAGATACGCAGTATTTT	CAWSPVLDTQYF
.	.	TRBV5-6	TRBJ1-2	13	TGTGCCAGCAGCTCGGACAGAGGCTATGGCTACACCTTC	CASSSDRGYGYTF
TRBD2	.	TRBV5-4	TRBJ2-5	16	TGTGCCAGCAGCTCCTATAGCGGGGTAGGCCAAGAGACCCAGTACTTC	CASSSYSGVGQETQYF
.	.	TRBV6-4	TRBJ2-2	15	TGTGCCAGCAGTGACTCTCCAGGGATTGGTGGGGAGCTGTTTTTT	CASSDSPGIGGELFF
.	.	TRBV7-9	TRBJ2-2	12	TGTGCCAGCAGCCCCATGACCGGGGAGCTGTTTTTT	CASSPMTGELFF
.	.	TRBV3-1/TRBV3-2	TRBJ2-5	12	TGTGCCAGCAGCCGACTAGTGGAGACCCAGTACTTC	CASSRLVETQYF
TRBD2	.	TRBV13	TRBJ2-2	15	TGTGCCAGCAGTCGTAGCGGGGTTTACACCGGGGAGCTGTTTTTT	CASSRSGVYTGELFF
.	.	TRBV5-6	TRBJ2-1	16	TGTGCCAGCAGCTTGGGTCTTCTGAGCTCCTACAATGAGCAGTTCTTC	CASSLGLLSSYNEQFF
.	.	TRBV6-5	TRBJ2-7	13	TGTGCCAGCAGTTTAACAGGGCACTACGAGCAGTACTTC	CASSLTGHYEQYF
TRBD2	.	TRBV9	TRBJ2-3	15	TGTGCCAGCGGAATAGGATCGCGGGAGACAGATACGCAGTATTTT	CASGIGSRETDTQYF
TRBD1	.	TRBV5-1	TRBJ1-2	19	TGCGCCAGCAGCCGCTCCAGGGGGTCCTCCACCCCACAGTCAAATGGCTACACCTTC	CASSRSRGSSTPQSNGYTF
TRBD1	.	TRBV7-2	TRBJ2-7	13	TGTGCCAGCAGCTTAGCCCCGGGACAGGGACAGTACTTC	CASSLAPGQGQYF
TRBD1	.	TRBV2	TRBJ1-1	15	TGTGCCAGCAGTGAAGCGCTAGGGGGCGGAGATGAAGCTTTCTTT	CASSEALGGGDEAFF
TRBD1	.	TRBV7-2	TRBJ1-5	15	TGTGCCAGCAGCACGGGACAGGTTAGGTCGGGGCCCCAGCATTTT	CASSTGQVRSGPQHF
.	.	TRBV27	TRBJ2-3	15	TGTGCCAGCAGGGGGGAGGTACTAAGCACAGATACGCAGTATTTT	CASRGEVLSTDTQYF
.	.	TRBV30	TRBJ2-1	12	TGTGCCTGGAGAGACAGAGTGAATGAGCAGTTCTTC	CAWRDRVNEQFF
TRBD1	.	TRBV18	TRBJ2-1	14	TGTGCCAGCTCACCGGGACAGGTTTCCGTAGAGCAGTTCTTC	CASSPGQVSVEQFF
.	.	TRBV7-9	TRBJ1-4	13	TGTGCCAGCAGCTATACGCGAGAAGCAGGCCTGTTTTTT	CASSYTREAGLFF
.	.	TRBV6-5	TRBJ2-7	14	TGTGCCAGCGATTTGGGAGGACAACCCGTGGAGCAGTACTTC	CASDLGGQPVEQYF
TRBD2	few	TRBV20-1	TRBJ2-1	14	TGCAGTGCTAGTGTCCTAGCGGGAGGTAATGAGCAGTTCTTC	CSASVLAGGNEQFF
.	.	TRBV24-1	TRBJ1-5	14	TGTGCCACCAGTGATATACAGGGTAATCAGCCCCAGCATTTT	CATSDIQGNQPQHF
.	.	TRBV24-1	TRBJ1-2	14	TGTGCCACCAGTGACGCCGGGACAATCTATGGCTACACCTTC	CATSDAGTIYGYTF
.	once	TRBV7-2	TRBJ2-5	16	TGTGCCAGCAGCCTCCAAGTCGGGCGGGGACAAGAGACCCAGTACTTC	CASSLQVGRGQETQYF
.	.	TRBV30	TRBJ2-6	15	TGTGCCTGGTCCCCTGGCAGTTCTGGGGCCAACGTCCTGACTTTC	CAWSPGSSGANVLTF
TRBD1	.	TRBV27	TRBJ2-7	16	TGTGCCAGCAGTCTAAAACCCGGGACAGTTCTCTACGAGCAGTACTTC	CASSLKPGTVLYEQYF
TRBD2	.	TRBV7-9	TRBJ2-1	16	TGTGCCAGCAGCTTAGGGACTAGCGGGAGTGGCAATGAGCAGTTCTTC	CASSLGTSGSGNEQFF